This TCR beta chain appears in the sequencing data of a study of T cell clonotyping in hematopoietic cell transplantation. The wider study: Cytoreduction preceded collection of pretransplant recipient samples. Findings and limits, study-wide: After transplant, recipient diversity fell while pathologically expanded clonotypes grew through day 180. Few recipient clonotypes overlapped donors; over 95% were de novo at given depth.

Time point denoted: recipient sample about 28 days before transplant, after cytoreduction. Measured with immunoSEQ multiplex PCR; TCRdb has only the in-frame clones, and not every one. This sample has fewer than 15,000 clones, with roughly 83% found just once. V shed 6 bases and J shed 6 bases, with 11 bases lying between them. From germline, CDR1 is LGHNA and CDR2 YNFKEQ. The CDR3 is 12 residues long. With respect to this clone: The antigen is unknown.

The sequencing here drew on peripheral blood mononuclear cells, taken before stem cell transplant. The V gene is TRBV4-2, the J gene TRBJ1-2; a possible D gene is TRBD1 (5 bases). The clonotype was recovered from a man in his sixties with acute myeloid leukemia. Some clones in this sample may be carry-over from other donors' samples. The CDR3 is CASSRDVNGYTF. CDR3 nucleotide sequence: TGTGCCAGCAGTCGGGACGTAAATGGCTACACCTTC.